This T cell receptor beta chain was recovered during a study of cytomegalovirus exposure and HLA in healthy donors. Sequencing was performed with immunoSEQ multiplex PCR; in TCRdb, only in-frame clones are kept and a portion is missing. Among around 150,000 clones, 84% were seen once, and the ten largest hold roughly 10%. Findings of the study overall: Three CMV-associated chains were confirmed in vitro to be specific for CMV antigens.

This clone appeared a few times. Antigen specificity is unknown. Sequencing was done on a sample of PBMCs. This sequence was found in a young man in good health and CMV-seropositive.

The chain's CDR3 is CASTGSVDGYTF. The CDR3 region has the DNA TGTGCCAGTACAGGGAGTGTGGATGGCTACACCTTC. The chain has TRBV21-1 and TRBJ1-2; TRBD1 is taken as the D call from the table, unchecked against the DNA. TRBV21-1 is labeled a pseudogene. CDR3 length equals 12 residues.